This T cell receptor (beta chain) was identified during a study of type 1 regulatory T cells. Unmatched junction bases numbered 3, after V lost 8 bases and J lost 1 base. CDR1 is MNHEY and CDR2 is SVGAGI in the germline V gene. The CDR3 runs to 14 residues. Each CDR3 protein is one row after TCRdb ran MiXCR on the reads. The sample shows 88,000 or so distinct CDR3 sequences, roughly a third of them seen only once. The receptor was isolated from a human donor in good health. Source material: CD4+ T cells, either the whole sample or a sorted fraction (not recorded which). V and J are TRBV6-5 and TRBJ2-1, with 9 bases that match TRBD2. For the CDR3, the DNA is TGTGCCAGCGAGACTAGCGGATCCTACAATGAGCAGTTCTTC. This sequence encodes CASETSGSYNEQFF.